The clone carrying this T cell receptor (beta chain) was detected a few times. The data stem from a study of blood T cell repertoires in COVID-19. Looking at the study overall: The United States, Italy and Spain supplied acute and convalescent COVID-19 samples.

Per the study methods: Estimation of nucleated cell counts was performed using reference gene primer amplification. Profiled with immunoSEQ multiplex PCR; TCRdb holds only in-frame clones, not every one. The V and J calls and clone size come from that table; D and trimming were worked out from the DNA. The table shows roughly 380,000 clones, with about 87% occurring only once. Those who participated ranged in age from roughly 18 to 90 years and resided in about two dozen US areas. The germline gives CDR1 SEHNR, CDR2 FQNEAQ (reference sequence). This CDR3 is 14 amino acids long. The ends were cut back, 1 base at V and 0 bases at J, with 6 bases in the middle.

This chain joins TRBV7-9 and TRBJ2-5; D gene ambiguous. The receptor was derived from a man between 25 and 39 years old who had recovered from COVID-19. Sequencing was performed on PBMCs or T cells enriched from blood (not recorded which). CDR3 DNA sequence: TGTGCCAGCAGCTTAGTACAGAACCAAGAGACCCAGTACTTC. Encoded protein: CASSLVQNQETQYF.